The 21 T cell receptor beta chains below were found in one sample sequenced in a study of blood T cell repertoires in COVID-19. Sequencing used immunoSEQ multiplex PCR; TCRdb keeps in-frame clones, though not all of them. This sample has around 150,000 clones, with over 80% found just once. Sequences were obtained from peripheral blood. The receptors were sampled from a woman aged 55-69 years who had recovered from COVID-19.

The chain couples TRBV5-5 to TRBJ2-5; tentative D call: TRBD1 (5 bases). The CDR3 has 14 residues. The germline V gene encodes CDR1 SGHKS and CDR2 YYEKEE (reference sequence). Trimming stripped 0 bases from V and 3 bases from J, with 9 bases between. The DNA of the CDR3 is TGTGCCAGCAGCTTGGATTCAGGGAAAGAGACCCAGTACTTC. Its protein product is CASSLDSGKETQYF.

The chain couples TRBV28 to TRBJ1-2; no clear D. The V and J ends lost 4 bases and 2 bases respectively, with 17 bases between them. Per the germline V gene, CDR1 is MDHEN and CDR2 is SYDVKM. The CDR3 length is 16 residues. For the CDR3, the DNA is TGTGCCAGCAGTTACCGGGATGCGAACGGAAACTATGGCTACACCTTC. Its translation: CASSYRDANGNYGYTF.

The table lists this clone with a few counts. This sequence joins TRBV4-1 and TRBJ1-5; a weak D match, TRBD1 (6 bases). The CDR3 contains 14 residues. The V end lost 5 bases, the J end lost 2 bases, and 10 bases lay between the germline ends. Germline loops: CDR1 MGHRA, CDR2 YSYEKL. CDR3 loop: CASSWDTGNQPQHF. The CDR3 nucleotides are TGCGCCAGCAGCTGGGACACGGGCAATCAGCCCCAGCATTTT.

The rearrangement links TRBV7-3 to TRBJ1-1, with a tentative D call TRBD1 (6 bases). CDR3 length: 14 amino acids. V was shortened by 3 bases and J by 3 bases, with 11 bases between the two germline ends. Per the germline V gene, CDR1 is SGHTA and CDR2 is FQGTGA. CDR3 sequence reads: CASSFDRWDTEAFF. CDR3 in DNA: TGTGCCAGCAGCTTCGACAGGTGGGACACTGAAGCTTTCTTT.

CDR3 coding DNA: TGCGCCAGCAGACGAGACACCGGGGAGCTGTTTTTT. Translating gives CASRRDTGELFF. This chain joins TRBV10-1 and TRBJ2-2; no reliable D call. Trimming cost V 6 bases and J 3 bases, with 5 bases left between them. The CDR3 spans 12 residues. CDR1 and CDR2 (germline): WNHNN, SYGVQD (reference sequence).

This clone was detected once. The chain joins TRBV6-5 to TRBJ2-7; D gene ambiguous. Trimming stripped 6 bases from V and 4 bases from J, with 19 bases between. Germline values: CDR1 MNHEY, CDR2 SVGAGI. The CDR3 has 15 residues. CDR3 amino acids: CASSPGNGPEYEQYF. The CDR3 nucleotides read TGTGCCAGCAGCCCAGGTAATGGTCCTGAATACGAGCAGTACTTC.

The chain uses TRBV7-2 and TRBJ1-5; D is undetermined. The CDR3 loop spans 13 amino acids. Germline V gene sequence: CDR1 SGHTA, CDR2 FQGNSA. Trimming stripped 5 bases from V and 3 bases from J, with 8 bases between. CDR3: CASSAGPNQPQHF. For the CDR3, the DNA is TGTGCCAGCAGCGCAGGTCCCAATCAGCCCCAGCATTTT.

The rearrangement uses TRBV24-1 and TRBJ2-1; 9 bases align to TRBD1. V lost 4 bases to trimming and J lost 1 base; unmatched junction nucleotides: 4. The CDR3 has 16 residues. The V gene's germline CDR1 is KGHDR and CDR2 SFDVKD. The CDR3 loop reads CATSDPGQGSYNEQFF. In nucleotides, the CDR3 is TGTGCCACCAGTGACCCGGGACAGGGATCCTACAATGAGCAGTTCTTC.

J is TRBJ1-4 and V is TRBV29-1, with a possible D match to TRBD1 (5 bases). V lost 8 bases and J lost 7, with 14 bases in between. The CDR3 has 12 residues. Looked up from germline, CDR1 is SQVTM and CDR2 is ANQGSEA. This chain's CDR3 is CSPTGTLEKLFF. DNA for the CDR3: TGCAGCCCGACCGGGACTCTTGAAAAACTGTTTTTT.

This chain joins TRBV11-3 and TRBJ2-1; the D is unclear. Trimming stripped 1 base from V and 4 bases from J, with 8 bases between. Per the germline V gene, CDR1 is SGHNT and CDR2 is YENEEA. This CDR3 has 14 residues. CDR3 DNA: TGTGCCAGCAGCTTAGGTGGCCAGTACAATGAGCAGTTCTTC. Protein product: CASSLGGQYNEQFF.

The chain is built from TRBV5-4 and TRBJ2-5; the match to TRBD2 covers 8 bases. V shed 1 base and J 2 bases; nucleotides not matched to a gene: 4. The length of the CDR3 is 15 residues. CDR1 is SGHNT and CDR2 is YYREEE in the germline V gene (reference sequence). CDR3 loop: CASSLQLAEQETQYF. As DNA, the CDR3 is TGTGCCAGCAGCTTGCAACTAGCGGAACAAGAGACCCAGTACTTC.

This sequence joins TRBV19 and TRBJ1-3; perhaps TRBD1 as D (6 bases). Trimming stripped 6 bases from V and 0 bases from J, with 15 bases between. The CDR3 sequence is 16 residues long. The germline gives CDR1 LNHDA, CDR2 SQIVND (reference sequence). CDR3 nucleotides: TGTGCCAGTAGCAGCCGGACAGATATCTCTGGAAACACCATATATTTT. Amino acid sequence: CASSSRTDISGNTIYF.

The V gene is TRBV20-1, the J gene TRBJ2-7; D ambiguous. The length of the CDR3 is 13 residues. Germline V gene sequence: CDR1 DFQATT, CDR2 SNEGSKA (reference sequence). Trimming cost V 3 bases and J 0 bases, with 9 bases left between them. CDR3 bases: TGCAGTGCTAGTTCCAGCGACTCCTACGAGCAGTACTTC. Residues: CSASSSDSYEQYF.

This chain connects TRBV6-5 to TRBJ1-2; 8 bases match TRBD1. CDR1 MNHEY and CDR2 SVGAGI come from the germline V gene. This CDR3 region has 14 residues. V was pared by 6 bases and J by 3 bases, with 6 bases of the junction left unmatched. CDR3 in amino acids: CASRTRGLDYGYTF. DNA of the CDR3: TGTGCCAGCAGAACCAGGGGGCTGGACTATGGCTACACCTTC.

The CDR3 loop reads CASSLGGTGISYGYTF. CDR3 in DNA: TGTGCCAGCAGTTTAGGGGGGACAGGAATATCCTATGGCTACACCTTC. The chain links TRBV28 to TRBJ1-2; 8 nucleotides agree with TRBD1. The CDR3 has 16 residues. The trim removed 2 bases at V and 4 bases at J, leaving 9 bases unmatched. Germline loops: CDR1 MDHEN, CDR2 SYDVKM.

The chain couples TRBV9 to TRBJ2-7; 9 nucleotides align to TRBD2. The junction had 6 bases not matched to a gene; V was cut back by 3 bases and J by 5 bases. CDR1 and CDR2 from the germline V gene are SGDLS and YYNGEE. This CDR3 region has 14 residues. The CDR3 DNA sequence: TGTGCCAGCAGCGGCGGCGGGGGGGCCAACGAGCAGTACTTC. Its protein is CASSGGGGANEQYF.

This chain connects TRBV4-1 to TRBJ2-1, with D maybe TRBD1 (5 bases). The CDR3 runs to 15 residues. V was clipped by 0 bases and J by 4 bases, with 10 bases between them. Looked up from germline, CDR1 is MGHRA and CDR2 is YSYEKL. The CDR3 coding sequence is TGCGCCAGCAGCCAAGATAGGGGCTTATACAATGAGCAGTTCTTC. It specifies CASSQDRGLYNEQFF.

This chain uses TRBV29-1 with TRBJ2-2; 9 nucleotides match TRBD1. Germline loops: CDR1 SQVTM, CDR2 ANQGSEA. With V trimmed by 6 bases and J by 1 base, 3 bases remained unmatched. This CDR3 has 14 residues. The CDR3 region has the DNA TGCAGCGTAGACAGGGGGTGGAACACCGGGGAGCTGTTTTTT. This encodes CSVDRGWNTGELFF.

The chain links TRBV5-4 to TRBJ2-7; 7 bases are a match to TRBD1. Germline loops: CDR1 SGHNT, CDR2 YYREEE (reference sequence). The ends lost 4 bases at V and 5 bases at J; junction bases unmatched: 9. The CDR3 sequence is 14 residues long. CDR3: CASSRAGTENEQYF. CDR3 DNA sequence: TGTGCCAGCAGCCGGGCCGGGACAGAAAACGAGCAGTACTTC.

The rearrangement links TRBV21-1 to TRBJ1-1. TRBV21-1 is reported as a pseudogene. The CDR3 totals 14 residues. The CDR3 protein is CASSRTVWNTEAFF. CDR3 nucleotide sequence: TGTGCCAGCAGCAGAACGGTCTGGAACACTGAAGCTTTCTTT.

The chain recombines TRBV7-8 with TRBJ1-5; the match to TRBD1 covers 9 bases. CDR1 and CDR2 (germline): SGHVS, FQNEAQ. Trimming removed 5 bases from V and 3 bases from J; junction bases left unmatched: 11. The CDR3 contains 17 residues. The CDR3 here is CASSPRQGGFDNQPQHF. The DNA for the CDR3 is TGTGCCAGCAGCCCGAGACAGGGGGGTTTTGACAATCAGCCCCAGCATTTT.